These 21 T cell receptor beta chains originate from one sample sequenced in a study of blood T cell repertoires in COVID-19. The table came from immunoSEQ multiplex PCR; TCRdb's copy has only in-frame clones and leaves some out. The repertoire holds tens of thousands of clones, with just under 85% as singletons. The material sequenced was peripheral blood. These receptors all come from a man between 65 and 85 years old with acute or convalescent COVID-19.

This chain links TRBV9 with TRBJ2-1; D unresolved. With 1 base removed from V and 2 bases from J, the gap between germline ends came to 10 bases. CDR3 length: 15 residues. The V gene's germline CDR1 is SGDLS and CDR2 YYNGEE. CDR3 in amino acids: CASSVYMSTYNEQFF. Here the CDR3 DNA reads TGTGCCAGCAGCGTATATATGAGTACCTACAATGAGCAGTTCTTC.

The rearrangement joins TRBV5-1 to TRBJ1-4; the D is unclear. Trimming pared 1 base from V and 0 bases from J, leaving 16 bases between. Germline V gene data show CDR1 as SGHRS and CDR2 as YFSETQ. The CDR3 length is 18 residues. The CDR3: CASSLIGSPIATNEKLFF. The CDR3, as DNA: TGCGCCAGCAGCTTGATCGGGTCTCCAATTGCAACTAATGAAAAACTGTTTTTT. Together with reference TRBV5-1 and TRBJ1-4, the CDR3 gives the full variable domain: KAGVTQTPRYLIKTRGQQVTLSCSPISGHRSVSWYQQTPGQGLQFLFEYFSETQRNKGNFPGRFSGRQFSNSRSEMNVSTLELGDSALYLCASSLIGSPIATNEKLFFGSGTQLSVL.

The chain has TRBV2 and TRBJ2-3; 7 bases are a match to TRBD2. Per the germline V gene, CDR1 is SNHLY and CDR2 is FYNNEI. The CDR3 has 13 amino acids. V lost 7 bases to trimming and J lost 2 bases; unmatched junction nucleotides: 3. The CDR3 region is CASIGGNTDTQYF. Written as DNA, the CDR3 is TGTGCCAGCATCGGGGGGAACACAGATACGCAGTATTTT.

The chain employs TRBV10-2 and TRBJ2-3; 8 bases map to TRBD2. The germline gives CDR1 WSHSY, CDR2 SAAADI. V shed 1 base and J 2 bases; nucleotides not matched to a gene: 5. This CDR3 has 16 residues. The CDR3 loop is CASSELLADLTDTQYF. The DNA for the CDR3 is TGCGCCAGCAGTGAGTTACTAGCGGACCTCACAGATACGCAGTATTTT.

The chain links TRBV28 to TRBJ1-3; TRBD1 agrees at 10 bases. The CDR3 covers 16 residues. Germline CDR1 MDHEN, CDR2 SYDVKM. V trimming: 7 bases; J trimming: 2 bases; junction bases outside the gene matches: 8. The CDR3, as DNA: TGTGCCAGCACCACTCGGGACAGGGGACCTGGAAACACCATATATTTT. This gives the protein CASTTRDRGPGNTIYF.

The J gene is TRBJ1-2, the V gene TRBV19; 8 positions agree with TRBD1. This CDR3 has 16 amino acids. The V gene's germline CDR1 is LNHDA and CDR2 SQIVND (reference sequence). With V trimmed by 5 bases and J by 5 bases, 13 bases remained unmatched. Here the CDR3 DNA reads TGTGCCAGTAGTTCTCCGAGACAGGGGTTTGTTTATGGCTACACCTTC. This translates into CASSSPRQGFVYGYTF.

This chain links TRBV5-1 with TRBJ1-1; 7 positions match TRBD1. Germline loops: CDR1 SGHRS, CDR2 YFSETQ. The CDR3 sequence is 16 residues long. The V segment lost 3 bases and the J segment 0 bases; nucleotides outside the gene matches: 8. The chain's CDR3 is CASSSEPDRLNTEAFF. Here the CDR3 DNA reads TGCGCCAGCAGCTCTGAGCCGGACAGGCTGAACACTGAAGCTTTCTTT. Full variable domain (outside the CDR3, taken from reference TRBV5-1 and TRBJ1-1): KAGVTQTPRYLIKTRGQQVTLSCSPISGHRSVSWYQQTPGQGLQFLFEYFSETQRNKGNFPGRFSGRQFSNSRSEMNVSTLELGDSALYLCASSSEPDRLNTEAFFGQGTRLTVV.

Only one count was recorded for this clone. This chain connects TRBV10-3 to TRBJ2-1, with 9 bases matching TRBD2. CDR3 length: 16 residues. Germline V gives CDR1 ENHRY, CDR2 SYGVKD. Germline trimming cut 5 bases from V and 8 bases from J; bases unmatched to any gene: 13. The CDR3 loop is CAISKTGTSRGDEQFF. In DNA, the CDR3 is TGTGCCATCAGTAAAACCGGGACTAGCCGTGGGGATGAGCAGTTCTTC.

This sequence joins TRBV6-5 and TRBJ1-3, with TRBD1 matching over 7 bases. Germline lookup yields CDR1 MNHEY and CDR2 SVGAGI. Germline trimming cut 6 bases from V and 4 bases from J; bases unmatched to any gene: 6. The CDR3 consists of 14 residues. The CDR3 loop is CASRLQGQGNTIYF. The CDR3 DNA follows: TGTGCCAGCAGACTACAGGGGCAAGGAAACACCATATATTTT.

In its sample, this clone ranks as medium-sized (0.01 to 0.1%). The chain has TRBV4-1 and TRBJ1-6; 8 nucleotides line up with TRBD1. This CDR3 has 15 amino acids. Per germline, CDR1 MGHRA and CDR2 YSYEKL. V lost 2 bases, J lost 8 bases, and 5 bases stayed unmatched. The chain's CDR3 is CASSQTGTGYSPLHF. The CDR3 DNA is TGCGCCAGCAGCCAAACCGGGACAGGTTATTCACCCCTCCACTTT.

This clone has a handful of counts. This chain joins TRBV24-1 and TRBJ2-1, with 9 bases matching TRBD2. Trimming removed 5 bases from V and 12 bases from J; junction bases left unmatched: 10. The CDR3 sequence is 14 residues long. The germline CDR1 and CDR2 sequences are KGHDR and SFDVKD. For the CDR3, the DNA is TGTGCCACCAGTGGCGGGGGGGCGGAGATGGGGCAGTTCTTC. It is translated as CATSGGGAEMGQFF.

The chain combines TRBV19 with TRBJ1-1, with D unclear. Germline CDR1 LNHDA, CDR2 SQIVND (reference sequence). V lost 4 bases and J lost 0, with 6 bases in between. The CDR3 has 13 residues. The CDR3: CASSTNLNTEAFF. CDR3 DNA: TGTGCCAGTAGTACCAACTTGAACACTGAAGCTTTCTTT.

This clone came up once. The rearrangement uses TRBV19 and TRBJ1-1, with D maybe TRBD1 (6 bases). V was clipped by 7 bases and J by 1 base, with 13 bases between them. CDR1 LNHDA and CDR2 SQIVND come from the germline V gene (reference sequence). The CDR3 runs 14 residues. The CDR3 nucleotides are TGTGCCAGTACTACAGGGACAAAGAACACTGAAGCTTTCTTT. Its translation is CASTTGTKNTEAFF.

The chain has TRBV29-1 and TRBJ1-1; no definite D call. V lost 6 bases to trimming and J lost 0 bases, with 8 bases between them. Germline CDR1 and CDR2: SQVTM and ANQGSEA. This CDR3 is built from 12 residues. The DNA of the CDR3 is TGCAGCGTCCTACAGATGAACACTGAAGCTTTCTTT. Its protein product is CSVLQMNTEAFF.

V gene TRBV4-1 combines with J gene TRBJ2-1, with D possibly being TRBD1 (5 bases). There are 13 residues in the CDR3. Germline V gene lookup returns CDR1 MGHRA and CDR2 YSYEKL. V lost 4 bases and J 4 bases, leaving 8 bases between the germline ends. The CDR3 reads CASSRDSYNEQFF. The CDR3 nucleotides read TGCGCCAGCAGCCGCGACAGTTACAATGAGCAGTTCTTC.

Only one count was recorded for this clone. The genes are TRBV6-5 and TRBJ1-1; D call uncertain. CDR1 and CDR2 from the germline V gene are MNHEY and SVGAGI. V was cut by 0 bases and J by 2 bases, with 7 bases left in between. This CDR3 contains 14 residues. CDR3 sequence: CASSYSMLNTEAFF. DNA of the CDR3: TGTGCCAGCAGTTACTCTATGCTAAACACTGAAGCTTTCTTT.

V and J are TRBV29-1 and TRBJ2-2; D is unclear. Trimming pared 7 bases from V and 4 bases from J, leaving 7 bases between. CDR1 is SQVTM and CDR2 is ANQGSEA in the germline V gene. The CDR3 is made up of 11 amino acids. CDR3 sequence: CSAYRTGELFF. In DNA form, the CDR3 reads TGCAGCGCTTATCGCACCGGGGAGCTGTTTTTT.

The chain employs TRBV2 and TRBJ1-3, with TRBD1 matching over 7 bases. This CDR3 region has 15 residues. The germline gives CDR1 SNHLY, CDR2 FYNNEI. With V trimmed by 3 bases and J by 1 base, 3 bases remained unmatched. The CDR3: CASSEGRGSGNTIYF. The CDR3 DNA reads TGTGCCAGCAGTGAGGGCAGGGGGTCTGGAAACACCATATATTTT.

The CDR3 reads CSASNGNTEAFF. As DNA, the CDR3 is TGCAGTGCTAGTAACGGGAACACTGAAGCTTTCTTT. The chain uses TRBV20-1 and TRBJ1-1; D is unclear. V was cut by 3 bases and J by 1 base, with 6 bases left in between. CDR3 length: 12 residues. Germline V gene lookup returns CDR1 DFQATT and CDR2 SNEGSKA (reference sequence).

This CDR3 reads CASRGRGSSGKETQYF. DNA of the CDR3: TGTGCCAGTCGTGGGAGAGGCAGTAGTGGTAAAGAGACCCAGTACTTC. The gene calls are TRBV19 and TRBJ2-5; the D gene is possibly TRBD2 (5 bases). CDR3 length: 16 amino acids. V lost 8 bases and J 3 bases, leaving 22 bases between the germline ends. Germline loops: CDR1 LNHDA, CDR2 SQIVND (reference sequence).

This chain links TRBV3-1 (or the pseudogene TRBV3-2) with TRBJ2-3, with 14 bases fitting TRBD2. CDR3 size: 18 residues. The ends lost 3 bases at V and 1 base at J; junction bases unmatched: 6. The germline V gene encodes CDR1 LGHDT and CDR2 YNNKEL (reference sequence). In DNA, the CDR3 is TGTGCCAGCAGCCAGACTAGCGGGGGGGCCTGGGGCACAGATACGCAGTATTTT. It specifies CASSQTSGGAWGTDTQYF.